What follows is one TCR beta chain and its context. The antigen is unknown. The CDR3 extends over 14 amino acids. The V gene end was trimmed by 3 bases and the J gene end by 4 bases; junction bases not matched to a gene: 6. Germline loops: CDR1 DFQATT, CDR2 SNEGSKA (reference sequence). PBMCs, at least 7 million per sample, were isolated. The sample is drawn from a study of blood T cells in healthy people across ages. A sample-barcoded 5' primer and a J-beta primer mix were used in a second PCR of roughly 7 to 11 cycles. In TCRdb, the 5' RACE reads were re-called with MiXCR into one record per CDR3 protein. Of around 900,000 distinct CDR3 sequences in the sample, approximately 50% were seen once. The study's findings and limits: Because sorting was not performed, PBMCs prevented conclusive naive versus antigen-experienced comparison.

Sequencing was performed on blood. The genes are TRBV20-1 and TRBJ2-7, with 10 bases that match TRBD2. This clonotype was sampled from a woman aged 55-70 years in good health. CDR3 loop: CSASKSGRGYEQYF. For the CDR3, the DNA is TGCAGTGCTAGTAAAAGCGGGAGGGGTTACGAGCAGTACTTC.